Listed below are T cell receptor beta chains from one sample, sequenced in a study of blood T cells in healthy people across ages. TCRdb fed the 5' RACE reads into MiXCR, producing one record per CDR3 protein. The data contain roughly 1,500,000 distinct CDR3 sequences, roughly 40% of them singletons. The sequenced sample was blood. These receptors all come from a young woman in good health. The CDR3 runs from the conserved cysteine through the conserved F or W. D genes are given only for firm matches. For some rows the clone size is stated as once, few or many, or as a class when expanded; others skip it.

j_call v_call clone_size d_call cdr3_nt cdr3_aa
TRBJ1-5 TRBV28 . TRBD1 TGTGCCACCAGACAGGGTTTCCAGCCCCAGCATTTT CATRQGFQPQHF
TRBJ2-1 TRBV20-1 few . TGCAGTGCTAGCCCTTCGGGGGACAATGAGCAGTTCTTC CSASPSGDNEQFF
TRBJ2-3 TRBV25-1 few . TGTGCCAGCAGTGAATATCTGTCTAGCGAGAGAGATACGCAGTATTTT CASSEYLSSERDTQYF
TRBJ2-7 TRBV29-1 few . TGCAGCGTTTCCCCAGGCAGCCTACGGGAGCAGTACTTC CSVSPGSLREQYF
TRBJ2-7 TRBV9 few . TGTGCCAGCAGCGCAACCGGGGACTCCTACGAGCAGTACTTC CASSATGDSYEQYF
TRBJ1-5 TRBV5-5 . TRBD1 TGTGCCAGCAGCGTCTGGACAGGGGGGAATCAGCCCCAGCATTTT CASSVWTGGNQPQHF
TRBJ2-7 TRBV12-3/TRBV12-4 few . TGTGCCAGCAGTTTTAGGCCCGCCGAGCAGTACTTC CASSFRPAEQYF
TRBJ1-6 TRBV6-5 . TRBD1 TGTGCCAGCAGTTTACATCCCGGGACAGGGGGCTCTAATTCACCCCTCCACTTT CASSLHPGTGGSNSPLHF
TRBJ1-5 TRBV11-3 few TRBD1 TGTGCCAGCAGCTTACGCACAGGACAGGGTAATCAGCCCCAGCATTTT CASSLRTGQGNQPQHF
TRBJ2-7 TRBV7-2 many . TGTGCCAGCAGCTTAGGGCTAGAAGTTCACGAGCAGTACTTC CASSLGLEVHEQYF
TRBJ1-1 TRBV12-3/TRBV12-4 . . TGTGCCAGCAGGTCTGGACCGCCAGGTGAAGCTTTCTTT CASRSGPPGEAFF
TRBJ2-6 TRBV20-1 . . . CSARVGNGANVPTF
TRBJ1-1 TRBV27 . . TGTGCCAGCAGCTTCTTGAGGGGGGGAGTCATGAACACTGAAGCTTTCTTT CASSFLRGGVMNTEAFF
TRBJ2-5 TRBV5-1 few . TGCGCCAGCAGCTTGGTGCTCCTCCAAGAGACCCAGTACTTC CASSLVLLQETQYF
TRBJ2-1 TRBV6-2/TRBV6-3 . TRBD2 TGTGCCAGCAGTTGGCCTCCACTAGCGGGGGCTTACAATGAGCAGTTCTTC CASSWPPLAGAYNEQFF
TRBJ2-1 TRBV5-1 . . TGCGCCAGCAGCTTGTTTACCGGGTCCTACAATGAGCAGTTCTTC CASSLFTGSYNEQFF
TRBJ1-2 TRBV2 . TRBD1 TGTGCCAGCAGCTCCCGGGACAGGGGTCAAGCTGGCTACACCTTC CASSSRDRGQAGYTF
TRBJ1-4 TRBV12-3/TRBV12-4 once . TGTGCCAGCAGTCCCTCATCCGGTGAAAAACTGTTTTTT CASSPSSGEKLFF
TRBJ2-5 TRBV7-9 many . TGTGCCAGCAGCTGGAGACAAGAGACCCAGTACTTC CASSWRQETQYF
TRBJ2-5 TRBV7-3 . . TGTGCCAGCAGCTTGGGTGGGTTGAGTGAGACCCAGTACTTC CASSLGGLSETQYF
TRBJ2-7 TRBV6-5 . TRBD2 TGTGCCAGCAGGAGGGCCGCTAGCGGGACCTACGAGCAGTACTTC CASRRAASGTYEQYF
TRBJ1-2 TRBV20-1 many . TGCAGTGCTAGAGAGGGGGCCCGTGGCTACACCTTC CSAREGARGYTF
TRBJ1-4 TRBV3-1 once . TGTGCCAGCAACTCAGTAGGTGAAAAACTGTTTTTT CASNSVGEKLFF
TRBJ1-2 TRBV29-1 few . TGCAGCGTTTACACCACCCCCGGTGGCAGGGGTGACTATGGCTACACCTTC CSVYTTPGGRGDYGYTF
TRBJ2-5 TRBV12-3/TRBV12-4 . . TGTGCCAGCAGTTTTGTTTGGGGATACCTAAGAGAGACCCAGTACTTC CASSFVWGYLRETQYF
TRBJ2-5 TRBV5-5 . . TGTGCCAGCAGCTTATCAGGGGGGCAGACCCAGTACTTC CASSLSGGQTQYF
TRBJ2-7 TRBV7-9 . TRBD1 TGTGCCAGCAGCATAACAGGGGCCTCCATCCCCGAGCAGTACTTC CASSITGASIPEQYF
TRBJ1-1 TRBV27 . . TGTGCCAGCAGTTCAAGAGGGGGAGTCACTGAAGCTTTCTTT CASSSRGGVTEAFF
TRBJ2-7 TRBV3-1 few . TGTGCCAGCAGCCATCTGGGATCCGGCGAGCAGTACTTC CASSHLGSGEQYF
TRBJ2-5 TRBV5-1 . . TGCGCCAGCAGCTTCCGAAATGAGGGAGAGACCCAGTACTTC CASSFRNEGETQYF
TRBJ1-6 TRBV12-3/TRBV12-4 many . TGTGCCAGCAGTTTTCTCGGGGATAATTCACCCCTCCACTTT CASSFLGDNSPLHF
TRBJ1-1 TRBV5-5 few . TGTGCCAGCAGACTTAACGAGGTATTCGGGGAAGCTTTCTTT CASRLNEVFGEAFF
TRBJ2-6 TRBV19 . . TGTGCCAGTAGCTCTCCTCTTGACAGATCTGGGGCCAACGTCCTGACTTTC CASSSPLDRSGANVLTF
TRBJ1-1 TRBV4-1 once . TGCGCCAGCAGCCAAGAAAGTCATCTGGTGGGGAACACTGAAGCTTTCTTT CASSQESHLVGNTEAFF
TRBJ2-7 TRBV18 . . TGTGCCAGCTCACCACTTGTGGGGGCTAACAATGAGCAGTACTTC CASSPLVGANNEQYF
TRBJ2-7 TRBV5-1 . . TGCGCCAGCAGCTCGACAGGTACGGGCGAGCAGTACTTC CASSSTGTGEQYF
TRBJ2-7 TRBV4-1 few . TGCGCCAGCAGCCAAGGTCTGGCACAGGGTTCCTACGAGCAGTACTTC CASSQGLAQGSYEQYF
TRBJ1-4 TRBV4-2 . TRBD1 TGTGCCAGCAGCCCCGGGGACAGGGTAGACGAAAAACTGTTTTTT CASSPGDRVDEKLFF
TRBJ2-7 TRBV20-1 few TRBD2 TGCAGTGCTAGGAGGGCTAGCGGGAGTTCCTACGAGCAGTACTTC CSARRASGSSYEQYF
TRBJ1-1 TRBV7-2 . . TGTGCCGGCAGCTTAGCCGGAGGCACTGAAGCTTTCTTT CAGSLAGGTEAFF
TRBJ2-4 TRBV6-2/TRBV6-3 . . TGTGCCAGCAGTTCGGACACACTAGCCAAAAACATTCAGTACTTC CASSSDTLAKNIQYF
TRBJ2-7 TRBV27 . TRBD1 TGTGCCAGCGCTACAGGGGGCCTCGCCTACAATGAGCAGTACTTC CASATGGLAYNEQYF
TRBJ2-7 TRBV27 . TRBD1 TGTGCCAGCAGTGCCAAGACAGGGGGGGACGACTACGAGCAGTACTTC CASSAKTGGDDYEQYF
TRBJ2-7 TRBV7-2 . TRBD2 TGTGCCAGCAGCTTCTTTTTAGCGGGAGGTCACGGTAGGGAGCAGTACTTC CASSFFLAGGHGREQYF
TRBJ1-1 TRBV25-1 . . TGTGCCAGCCTAGGGGGGACTGAAGCTTTCTTT CASLGGTEAFF
TRBJ2-1 TRBV12-3/TRBV12-4 . . TGTGCCAGCAGTTCGGCGGGACCCCTCAATGAGCAGTTCTTC CASSSAGPLNEQFF